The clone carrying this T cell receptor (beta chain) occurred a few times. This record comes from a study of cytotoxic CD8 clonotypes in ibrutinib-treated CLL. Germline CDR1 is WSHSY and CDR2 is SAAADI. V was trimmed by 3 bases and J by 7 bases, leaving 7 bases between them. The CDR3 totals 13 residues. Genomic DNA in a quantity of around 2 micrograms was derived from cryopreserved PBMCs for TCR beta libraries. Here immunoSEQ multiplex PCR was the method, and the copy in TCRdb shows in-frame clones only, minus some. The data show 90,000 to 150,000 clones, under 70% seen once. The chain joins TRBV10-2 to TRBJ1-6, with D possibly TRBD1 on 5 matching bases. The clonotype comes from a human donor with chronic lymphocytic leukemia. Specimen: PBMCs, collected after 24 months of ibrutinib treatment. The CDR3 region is CASSEQANSPLHF. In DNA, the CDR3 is TGCGCCAGCAGTGAACAGGCCAATTCACCCCTCCACTTT.